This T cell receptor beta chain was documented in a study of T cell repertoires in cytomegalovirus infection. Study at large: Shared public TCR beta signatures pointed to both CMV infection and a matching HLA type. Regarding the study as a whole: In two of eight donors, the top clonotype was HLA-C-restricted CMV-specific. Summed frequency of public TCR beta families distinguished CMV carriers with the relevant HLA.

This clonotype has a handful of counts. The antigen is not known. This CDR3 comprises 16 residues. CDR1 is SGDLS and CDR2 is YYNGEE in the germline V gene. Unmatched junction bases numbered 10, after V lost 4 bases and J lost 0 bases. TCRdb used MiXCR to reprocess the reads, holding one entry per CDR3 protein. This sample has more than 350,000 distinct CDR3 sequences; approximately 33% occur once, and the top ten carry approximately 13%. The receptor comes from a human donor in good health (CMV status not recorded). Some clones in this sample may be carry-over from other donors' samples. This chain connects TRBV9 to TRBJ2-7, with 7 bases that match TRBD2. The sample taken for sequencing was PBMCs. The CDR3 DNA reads TGTGCCAGCAGCCACTCAAATAGCGGGTACTCCTACGAGCAGTACTTC. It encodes CASSHSNSGYSYEQYF. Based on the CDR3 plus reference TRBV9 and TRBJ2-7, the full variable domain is DSGVTQTPKHLITATGQRVTLRCSPRSGDLSVYWYQQSLDQGLQFLIQYYNGEERAKGNILERFSAQQFPDLHSELNLSSLELGDSALYFCASSHSNSGYSYEQYFGPGTRLTVT.